This TCR beta chain was sequenced for a study of cytomegalovirus exposure and HLA in healthy donors. Amplification used 60 Vbeta primers and 13 Jbeta primers. Data came from immunoSEQ multiplex PCR; TCRdb stores just in-frame clones and leaves some out. Seen here are 150,000 to 200,000 clones, approximately 88% observed once, and the top ten hold more than 0.85%. This clone was found a few times. With 0 bases removed from V and 1 base from J, the gap between germline ends came to 6 bases. CDR1 is SEHNR and CDR2 is FQNEAQ in the germline V gene (reference sequence). This CDR3 region has 14 residues. The clonotype was recovered from a man between 25 and 39 years old in good health and CMV-seronegative. The sample taken for sequencing was PBMCs. The chain couples TRBV7-9 to TRBJ1-1; D not resolved. The CDR3 spells CASSLARRNTEAFF. CDR3 DNA sequence: TGTGCCAGCAGCTTAGCGCGTCGGAACACTGAAGCTTTCTTT.